The 12 T cell receptor beta chains below were found in one sample sequenced in a study of T cell responses to AZD1222 COVID-19 vaccine. Clones were read by immunoSEQ multiplex PCR, and TCRdb kept only the in-frame ones, dropping some. This repertoire shows some 86,000 clones, approximately 91% found once; its top ten account for 6.9%. The sample in question was peripheral blood, obtained 28 days after the second AZD1222 dose. These receptors all come from an adult who received the AZD1222 COVID-19 vaccine.

This clone was detected only once. The chain links TRBV6-5 to TRBJ1-5, with D possibly being TRBD1 (5 bases). V lost 5 bases to trimming and J lost 2 bases, with 13 bases between them. CDR1 and CDR2 from the germline V gene are MNHEY and SVGAGI. This CDR3 comprises 15 residues. CDR3 protein: CASSTKQGGNQPQHF. Written as DNA, the CDR3 is TGTGCCAGCAGTACCAAGCAGGGAGGCAATCAGCCCCAGCATTTT.

This chain connects TRBV5-1 to TRBJ2-1, with TRBD2 as a possible D gene (6 bases). Germline lookup yields CDR1 SGHRS and CDR2 YFSETQ. The CDR3 length is 15 residues. Trimming cost V 0 bases and J 2 bases, with 9 bases left between them. The CDR3 nucleotides are TGCGCCAGCAGCTTGGCCCCTAGCGCCTACAATGAGCAGTTCTTC. Amino acid sequence: CASSLAPSAYNEQFF.

V and J are TRBV30 and TRBJ1-3; D gene ambiguous. Germline CDR1 GTSNPN, CDR2 SVGIG (reference sequence). The CDR3 sequence is 12 residues long. V lost 0 bases and J lost 3, with 3 bases in between. CDR3 amino acids: CAWSVFGNTIYF. CDR3 coding DNA: TGTGCCTGGAGTGTTTTTGGAAACACCATATATTTT.

This clone is a singleton in its sample. This sequence joins TRBV7-3 and TRBJ2-1, with D tentatively TRBD2 (5 bases). CDR3 length: 16 residues. Germline V lookup: CDR1 SGHTA, CDR2 FQGTGA. V dropped 2 bases and J dropped 0 bases, with 11 bases sitting between them. This chain's CDR3 is CASSLRGGSSYNEQFF. CDR3 DNA sequence: TGTGCCAGCAGCTTACGTGGTGGGAGCTCCTACAATGAGCAGTTCTTC.

This chain uses TRBV30 with TRBJ1-2, with 9 bases fitting TRBD1. V shed 3 bases and J 7 bases; nucleotides not matched to a gene: 6. CDR1 GTSNPN and CDR2 SVGIG come from the germline V gene (reference sequence). The CDR3 contains 13 residues. CDR3 sequence (DNA): TGTGCCTGGAGGCCGACAGGGGGATCTGGCTACACCTTC. Its protein product is CAWRPTGGSGYTF.

The chain is built from TRBV4-3 and TRBJ2-3, with D perhaps given as TRBD1 or TRBD2 (5 bases each). Trimming removed 0 bases from V and 6 bases from J, with 16 bases in between. Germline V CDR1 and CDR2: LGHNA, YSLEER. This CDR3 has 16 amino acids. This CDR3 reads CASSQDGTDGWDTQYF. As DNA, the CDR3 is TGCGCCAGCAGCCAAGATGGGACGGATGGCTGGGATACGCAGTATTTT.

This clone was observed once. CDR3 nucleotides: TGTGCCAACCGGGAACCGACGACAGGGGGCAAAGAAAACACCATATATTTT. It encodes CANREPTTGGKENTIYF. The chain uses TRBV2 and TRBJ1-3; 10 nucleotides match TRBD1. The length of the CDR3 is 17 residues. Trimming at V came to 10 bases and at J to 6 bases, leaving 18 bases not matched to a gene. Germline CDR1 is SNHLY and CDR2 is FYNNEI.

This chain uses TRBV28 with TRBJ2-7; TRBD2 is a possible D gene (5 bases). Germline-derived CDR1 and CDR2 are MDHEN and SYDVKM. CDR3 length equals 16 residues. V shed 4 bases and J shed 1 base, with 17 bases lying between them. CDR3 sequence (DNA): TGTGCCAGCAGTTCGGCTGGGGAGAAGGATTCCTACGAGCAGTACTTC. Amino acid sequence: CASSSAGEKDSYEQYF.

V is TRBV3-1 (or the pseudogene TRBV3-2) and J is TRBJ2-1; 7 bases are shared with TRBD2. With 2 bases clipped from V and 2 bases from J, the junction kept 9 bases outside the gene matches. CDR1 LGHDT and CDR2 YNNKEL come from the germline V gene (reference sequence). This CDR3 region has 17 residues. The CDR3 loop is CASSQRLGTSAYNEQFF. The CDR3, as DNA: TGTGCCAGCAGCCAAAGATTGGGTACTAGCGCCTACAATGAGCAGTTCTTC.

The chain couples TRBV10-2 to TRBJ1-2; TRBD1 aligns across 8 bases. With 6 bases clipped from V and 3 bases from J, the junction kept 3 bases outside the gene matches. The CDR3 loop spans 13 amino acids. Germline assignment: CDR1 WSHSY and CDR2 SAAADI. CDR3 DNA sequence: TGCGCCAGCAGCTCGACAGGGGACTATGGCTACACCTTC. It specifies CASSSTGDYGYTF.

The table lists this clone with a count of one. The chain is built from TRBV4-1 and TRBJ1-6; D is unresolved. This CDR3 is built from 13 residues. V was shortened by 0 bases and J by 13 bases, with 10 bases between the two germline ends. CDR1 and CDR2 (germline): MGHRA, YSYEKL. The CDR3 sequence: CASSQDRRRPLHF. Written as DNA, the CDR3 is TGCGCCAGCAGCCAAGACAGGCGTAGGCCCCTCCACTTT.

This chain uses TRBV7-6 with TRBJ2-7; 9 bases are shared with TRBD2. Looked up from germline, CDR1 is SGHVS and CDR2 is FNYEAQ. With V trimmed by 6 bases and J by 5 bases, 14 bases remained unmatched. The CDR3 is 16 amino acids. The CDR3 nucleotides are TGTGCCAGCAGTCCCCGGGGAGCGGGGGGCGGGGACGAGCAGTACTTC. Its protein is CASSPRGAGGGDEQYF.